The 12 T cell receptor beta chains listed next were all sequenced from one sample in a study of T cells in localized non-small cell lung cancer. Clones were sequenced by immunoSEQ multiplex PCR, and TCRdb holds only the in-frame ones, with some missing. The sample consists of 70,000 to 100,000 clones, approximately 91% of them appearing once. Sequencing was performed on PBMCs, taken before any cancer treatment. Every receptor here comes from a woman aged 35 to 75 with stage II squamous cell lung carcinoma.

This clone was seen only a few times. The rearrangement uses TRBV28 and TRBJ1-1, with D unresolved. The CDR3 is 11 residues long. CDR1 MDHEN and CDR2 SYDVKM come from the germline V gene. V gave up 5 bases and J gave up 11 bases, with 12 bases separating them. This CDR3 is CASSALTGAFF. Written as DNA, the CDR3 is TGTGCCAGCAGTGCCCTGACGGGGGCTTTCTTT.

This chain joins TRBV27 and TRBJ1-2, with D perhaps TRBD1 (5 bases). In germline, CDR1 is MNHEY, CDR2 SMNVEV (reference sequence). The CDR3 contains 13 residues. Trimming pared 6 bases from V and 4 bases from J, leaving 12 bases between. CDR3 residues: CASSRGVSYGYTF. For the CDR3, the DNA is TGTGCCAGCAGCCGAGGGGTCTCCTATGGCTACACCTTC.

The V and J genes are TRBV18 and TRBJ2-5; D is uncertain. Trimming took 2 bases from V and 0 from J, leaving 16 bases between them. The CDR3 runs to 17 residues. The germline V gene has CDR1 KGHSH and CDR2 LQKENI. CDR3 residues: CASSPGVAKTYQETQYF. CDR3 nucleotides: TGTGCCAGCTCACCAGGTGTGGCCAAGACGTACCAAGAGACCCAGTACTTC.

The chain recombines TRBV5-4 with TRBJ2-7; 8 nucleotides align to TRBD2. The CDR3 covers 16 residues. With 4 bases clipped from V and 7 bases from J, the junction kept 16 bases outside the gene matches. Per the germline V gene, CDR1 is SGHNT and CDR2 is YYREEE (reference sequence). The CDR3 loop is CASSPGGEHRGREQYF. In DNA, the CDR3 is TGTGCCAGCAGCCCGGGGGGGGAACACCGGGGGAGGGAGCAGTACTTC.

Here the CDR3 reads CASSQVQGGGTEAFF. The CDR3 nucleotides are TGCGCCAGCAGCCAAGTACAGGGCGGGGGCACTGAAGCTTTCTTT. V and J are TRBV4-1 and TRBJ1-1; D is perhaps TRBD1 (6 bases). V was clipped by 1 base and J by 4 bases, with 13 bases between them. This CDR3 comprises 15 residues. Germline loops: CDR1 MGHRA, CDR2 YSYEKL.

This clone came up once. The chain combines TRBV11-2 with TRBJ2-2; 10 bases are a match to TRBD2. The CDR3 loop spans 16 amino acids. Trimming cost V 5 bases and J 4 bases; bases outside gene matches: 7. Germline V gene lookup returns CDR1 SGHAT and CDR2 FQNNGV. CDR3 DNA: TGTGCCAGCAGCATACTAGCGGGGCTCCCCACCGGGGAGCTGTTTTTT. This codes for CASSILAGLPTGELFF.

The chain employs TRBV28 and TRBJ1-1; D uncertain. V was shortened by 2 bases and J by 0 bases, with 7 bases between the two germline ends. CDR1 and CDR2 from the germline V gene are MDHEN and SYDVKM. The CDR3 spans 14 residues. DNA of the CDR3: TGTGCCAGCAGTTTAAAGCCTGTGAACACTGAAGCTTTCTTT. This codes for CASSLKPVNTEAFF. The full variable domain, with the rest looked up from reference TRBV28 and TRBJ1-1, is DVKVTQSSRYLVKRTGEKVFLECVQDMDHENMFWYRQDPGLGLRLIYFSYDVKMKEKGDIPEGYSVSREKKERFSLILESASTNQTSMYLCASSLKPVNTEAFFGQGTRLTVV.

This rearrangement joins TRBV7-8 to TRBJ1-1, with unresolved D. Per germline, CDR1 SGHVS and CDR2 FQNEAQ. The CDR3 extends over 12 amino acids. The V gene lost 1 base and the J gene lost 4 bases, with 4 bases spanning the gap. This chain's CDR3 is CASSLDPTEAFF. Written as DNA, the CDR3 is TGTGCCAGCAGCTTAGATCCCACTGAAGCTTTCTTT.

The J gene is TRBJ1-2, the V gene TRBV15, with TRBD1 identical over 8 bases. Germline assignment: CDR1 LNHNV and CDR2 YYDKDF (reference sequence). The CDR3 runs 18 residues. With V trimmed by 3 bases and J by 6 bases, 18 bases remained unmatched. The CDR3 region has the DNA TGTGCCACCAGCAGCTTCCCACCGGGACAGGCGGAACAACATGGCTACACCTTC. This sequence encodes CATSSFPPGQAEQHGYTF.

The CDR3 nucleotides read TGTGCCAGCGGAGGAGGAGGGGATCAGCCCCAGCATTTT. Protein: CASGGGGDQPQHF. The chain combines TRBV7-8 with TRBJ1-5; weak D call: TRBD1 (5 bases). V gave up 8 bases and J gave up 5 bases, with 13 bases separating them. CDR3 length: 13 residues. CDR1 and CDR2 (germline): SGHVS, FQNEAQ.

This rearrangement joins TRBV13 to TRBJ2-7, with TRBD2 as a possible D gene (5 bases). The CDR3 is made up of 13 amino acids. Germline CDR1 and CDR2: PRHDT and FYEKMQ (reference sequence). V was pared by 5 bases and J by 2 bases, with 10 bases between. The CDR3 sequence: CASSADSPYEQYF. The CDR3 bases are TGTGCCAGCAGCGCGGACTCCCCCTACGAGCAGTACTTC.

Only a few counts were recorded for this clone. The chain recombines TRBV7-6 with TRBJ2-2; a possible D gene is TRBD1 (5 bases). Trimming shortened V by 4 bases and J by 7 bases, and 16 bases separated the two germline ends. Germline CDR1 and CDR2: SGHVS and FNYEAQ. The CDR3 spans 15 residues. CDR3 bases: TGTGCCAGCAGCTACCTATTAGGGGATCACGGGGAGCTGTTTTTT. Translating gives CASSYLLGDHGELFF.